A single sample gave rise to the 18 T cell receptor beta chains below, sequenced in a study of blood T cell repertoires in COVID-19. Libraries were prepared by immunoSEQ multiplex PCR; TCRdb keeps only in-frame clonotypes and omits some of them. The sample lists roughly 63,000 clones, approximately 92% occurring once. Sequencing was done on a sample of peripheral blood. The receptors were sampled from a man in his fifties or sixties with active COVID-19.

The rearrangement uses TRBV29-1 and TRBJ2-1; 7 nucleotides align to TRBD2. Trimming at V came to 6 bases and at J to 1 base, leaving 6 bases not matched to a gene. From germline, CDR1 is SQVTM and CDR2 ANQGSEA. CDR3 length: 14 amino acids. The CDR3 here is CSVADSGSYNEQFF. CDR3 bases: TGCAGCGTGGCGGATAGCGGGTCCTACAATGAGCAGTTCTTC.

The chain recombines TRBV2 with TRBJ1-1, with TRBD1 as a possible D gene (6 bases). Germline CDR1 is SNHLY and CDR2 is FYNNEI. The CDR3 has 14 residues. V lost 8 bases and J lost 2, with 15 bases in between. In DNA form, the CDR3 reads TGTGCCAGCTCAATCACAGGGCTTAACACTGAAGCTTTCTTT. The encoded protein is CASSITGLNTEAFF.

The rearrangement joins TRBV19 to TRBJ1-1, with D tentatively TRBD1 (6 bases). The CDR3 runs 13 residues. V was trimmed by 3 bases and J by 7 bases, leaving 12 bases between them. Germline CDR1 and CDR2: LNHDA and SQIVND (reference sequence). This chain's CDR3 is CASSIPDRFEAFF. The CDR3 region has the DNA TGTGCCAGTAGTATCCCAGACAGGTTTGAAGCTTTCTTT.

V usage is TRBV7-2 and J usage is TRBJ2-2; 8 bases map to TRBD2. The length of the CDR3 is 16 residues. The ends lost 5 bases at V and 1 base at J; junction bases unmatched: 6. CDR1 is SGHTA and CDR2 is FQGNSA in the germline V gene. The chain's CDR3 is CASSPMSGGNTGELFF. CDR3 DNA sequence: TGTGCCAGCAGCCCGATGAGCGGGGGGAACACCGGGGAGCTGTTTTTT.

The genes are TRBV5-4 and TRBJ1-2, with a possible D match to TRBD1 (5 bases). This CDR3 is 16 amino acids long. Germline loops: CDR1 SGHNT, CDR2 YYREEE (reference sequence). V dropped 3 bases and J dropped 6 bases, with 21 bases sitting between them. The CDR3 nucleotides are TGTGCCAGCAGCTCCATAGCCGTAAGGGGTAAGGATGGCTACACCTTC. Its protein product is CASSSIAVRGKDGYTF.

The genes are TRBV7-2 and TRBJ2-7; D gene uncertain. Germline V gene sequence: CDR1 SGHTA, CDR2 FQGNSA. The CDR3 extends over 13 amino acids. Trimming cost V 2 bases and J 6 bases, with 11 bases left between them. CDR3 DNA: TGTGCCAGCAGCTTACCCGTGTCTCGCGAGCAGTACTTC. Protein: CASSLPVSREQYF.

This clone was seen a handful of times. The rearrangement links TRBV7-2 to TRBJ1-1; 8 bases fit TRBD1. Germline V lookup: CDR1 SGHTA, CDR2 FQGNSA. The junction had 4 bases not matched to a gene; V was cut back by 3 bases and J by 4 bases. This CDR3 is 14 amino acids long. CDR3 DNA: TGTGCCAGCAGCTTGGACAGGGTTGTCACTGAAGCTTTCTTT. It yields the protein CASSLDRVVTEAFF.

This rearrangement joins TRBV7-9 to TRBJ2-2; D may be TRBD2 (5 bases). In germline, CDR1 is SEHNR, CDR2 FQNEAQ (reference sequence). This CDR3 comprises 17 residues. Trimming took off 1 base at V and 3 bases at J, with 15 bases between the two ends. CDR3 nucleotides: TGTGCCAGCAGCTTAGAGATAGCGCCTGACGACACCGGGGAGCTGTTTTTT. This codes for CASSLEIAPDDTGELFF.

The J gene is TRBJ2-7, the V gene TRBV29-1, with no clear D. V gave up 3 bases and J gave up 0 bases, with 15 bases separating them. This CDR3 region has 15 residues. The germline CDR1 and CDR2 sequences are SQVTM and ANQGSEA. The CDR3 DNA is TGCAGCGTTGAGGCTCCGACCCGGAGCTCCTACGAGCAGTACTTC. Protein product: CSVEAPTRSSYEQYF.

J is TRBJ1-4 and V is TRBV18, with TRBD1 as a possible D gene (6 bases). CDR1 and CDR2 (germline): KGHSH, LQKENI. V was trimmed by 3 bases and J by 7 bases, leaving 12 bases between them. The CDR3 loop spans 14 amino acids. In DNA, the CDR3 is TGTGCCAGCTCACCGACAGGACTAGGTGAAAAACTGTTTTTT. It specifies CASSPTGLGEKLFF.

The chain links TRBV5-1 to TRBJ2-5, with D unclear. The CDR3 runs 16 residues. Germline CDR1 is SGHRS and CDR2 is YFSETQ. Trimming pared 3 bases from V and 4 bases from J, leaving 19 bases between. CDR3 nucleotide sequence: TGCGCCAGCAGCTCCACCGGAGCCAACCTTCCAGAGACCCAGTACTTC. Its protein product is CASSSTGANLPETQYF.

The V and J genes are TRBV5-6 and TRBJ2-5; D not resolved. This CDR3 has 14 residues. V lost 1 base and J lost 5, with 12 bases in between. Per germline, CDR1 SGHDT and CDR2 YYEEEE. CDR3 in amino acids: CASSLISSAETQYF. The DNA of the CDR3 is TGTGCCAGCAGCTTGATCTCTTCCGCGGAGACCCAGTACTTC.

This chain joins TRBV3-1 (or the pseudogene TRBV3-2) and TRBJ1-2; D not resolved. Germline-derived CDR1 and CDR2 are LGHDT and YNNKEL (reference sequence). The V end was cut by 0 bases, the J end by 3 bases, with 11 bases between. The CDR3 spans 15 residues. CDR3 DNA: TGTGCCAGCAGCCAAGATACTAAGGTTCACTATGGCTACACCTTC. Its translation: CASSQDTKVHYGYTF.

The genes are TRBV3-1 (or the pseudogene TRBV3-2) and TRBJ2-1, with D possibly matching TRBD1 (5 bases). V lost 2 bases to trimming and J lost 7 bases, with 9 bases between them. Germline CDR1 and CDR2: LGHDT and YNNKEL (reference sequence). The length of the CDR3 is 13 residues. The CDR3 DNA reads TGTGCCAGCAGCCAACAGGGTCGGAATGAGCAGTTCTTC. The encoded protein is CASSQQGRNEQFF.

This rearrangement joins TRBV5-4 to TRBJ2-2; 8 bases align to TRBD1. The junction had 3 bases not matched to a gene; V was cut back by 2 bases and J by 6 bases. Germline V gene data show CDR1 as SGHNT and CDR2 as YYREEE (reference sequence). The CDR3 totals 14 residues. The CDR3 sequence: CASSFTGGPGELFF. CDR3 sequence (DNA): TGTGCCAGCAGCTTTACAGGGGGGCCCGGGGAGCTGTTTTTT.

This chain links TRBV28 with TRBJ2-5; D perhaps matches TRBD1 (6 bases). V was clipped by 6 bases and J by 7 bases, with 18 bases between them. Per germline, CDR1 MDHEN and CDR2 SYDVKM. This CDR3 spans 14 amino acids. CDR3 in amino acids: CASSPGQGIGTQYF. CDR3 sequence (DNA): TGTGCCAGCAGCCCGGGGCAGGGGATTGGGACCCAGTACTTC.

The chain carries TRBV2 and TRBJ1-5; maybe TRBD1 (6 bases). V was trimmed by 4 bases and J by 0 bases, leaving 10 bases between them. This CDR3 has 15 amino acids. CDR1 and CDR2 (germline): SNHLY, FYNNEI. CDR3 sequence (DNA): TGTGCCAGCAGTGGGCAGGGGATTAGCAATCAGCCCCAGCATTTT. Translating gives CASSGQGISNQPQHF.

The chain has TRBV3-1 (or the pseudogene TRBV3-2) and TRBJ2-7; perhaps TRBD2 as D (5 bases). This CDR3 is 15 amino acids long. Trimming removed 4 bases at V and 8 bases at J, with 21 bases between. CDR1 is LGHDT, CDR2 YNNKEL, per germline (reference sequence). CDR3 nucleotide sequence: TGTGCCAGCAGCCCCCAGGAGGACCTACCCCCAAAGCAGTACTTC. This translates into CASSPQEDLPPKQYF.